Listed below are T cell receptor beta chains from one sample, sequenced in a study of blood T cell repertoires in COVID-19. TCRdb's table, derived via immunoSEQ multiplex PCR, lists solely in-frame clones and lacks some. The repertoire includes about 160,000 clones, around four fifths of them detected once, and 10% to 15% sits in the top ten. The sample taken for sequencing was peripheral blood. These receptors originate from a man in his 70s who had recovered from COVID-19. The CDR3 runs from the conserved cysteine through the conserved F or W. D genes are given only for firm matches. Expanded clones are given a class, and other clones once, few, many or no size at all.

abundance: NA; d_gene: TRBD1; v_gene: TRBV6-5; j_gene: TRBJ1-1; CDR3nt: TGTGCCAGCAGCCAAGCGGGACAGGGGAACACTGAAGCTTTCTTT; CDR3aa: CASSQAGQGNTEAFF
abundance: NA; d_gene: TRBD2; v_gene: TRBV28; j_gene: TRBJ2-2; CDR3nt: TGTGCCAGCAGAAATAGCGGGACGTGGGAGCTGTTTTTT; CDR3aa: CASRNSGTWELFF
abundance: NA; d_gene: TRBD2; v_gene: TRBV6-5; j_gene: TRBJ2-7; CDR3nt: TGTGCCAGCAGTTACTTGGCTAGCGGGAGCGACGAGCAGTACTTC; CDR3aa: CASSYLASGSDEQYF
abundance: NA; d_gene: NA; v_gene: TRBV4-3; j_gene: TRBJ1-5; CDR3nt: TGCGCCAGCAGCCAAGATCGAGGGCAGCCCCAGCATTTT; CDR3aa: CASSQDRGQPQHF
abundance: NA; d_gene: NA; v_gene: TRBV19; j_gene: TRBJ1-4; CDR3nt: TGTGCCAGCGGGGGGGCGGGAGCAAGAATAAGCGATGAAAAACTGTTTTTT; CDR3aa: CASGGAGARISDEKLFF
abundance: few; d_gene: NA; v_gene: TRBV5-1; j_gene: TRBJ2-7; CDR3nt: TGCGCCAGCAGCTTGGCCGGGGGAACCTACGAGCAGTACTTC; CDR3aa: CASSLAGGTYEQYF
abundance: NA; d_gene: TRBD1; v_gene: TRBV7-8; j_gene: TRBJ1-1; CDR3nt: TGTGCCAGCAGCTCCTTCGGGACAGCCAACACTGAAGCTTTCTTT; CDR3aa: CASSSFGTANTEAFF
abundance: NA; d_gene: NA; v_gene: TRBV12-3/TRBV12-4; j_gene: TRBJ1-1; CDR3nt: TGTGCCAGCAGCGGACTGGAGAACACTGAAGCTTTCTTT; CDR3aa: CASSGLENTEAFF
abundance: NA; d_gene: TRBD1; v_gene: TRBV7-2; j_gene: TRBJ2-5; CDR3nt: TGTGCCAGCAGCTGGGGGGACAGGGTCGGAGAGACCCAGTACTTC; CDR3aa: CASSWGDRVGETQYF
abundance: NA; d_gene: TRBD1; v_gene: TRBV7-3; j_gene: TRBJ2-2; CDR3nt: TGTGCCAGCAGCTACCCGCCCGGGACAGATACGAACACCGGGGAGCTGTTTTTT; CDR3aa: CASSYPPGTDTNTGELFF
abundance: NA; d_gene: NA; v_gene: TRBV4-3; j_gene: TRBJ1-6; CDR3nt: TGCGCCAGCAGTGAAGAGACAGTCAATTCACCCCTCCACTTT; CDR3aa: CASSEETVNSPLHF
abundance: NA; d_gene: TRBD2; v_gene: TRBV29-1; j_gene: TRBJ2-1; CDR3nt: TGCAGCGTTGGGACTAGCCCCTACAATGAGCAGTTCTTC; CDR3aa: CSVGTSPYNEQFF
abundance: NA; d_gene: TRBD1; v_gene: TRBV15; j_gene: TRBJ2-7; CDR3nt: TGTGCCACCAGCAGAGGGGGGACAGGGGCCTACGAGCAGTACTTC; CDR3aa: CATSRGGTGAYEQYF
abundance: NA; d_gene: TRBD2; v_gene: TRBV11-3; j_gene: TRBJ2-7; CDR3nt: TGTGCCAGCACTCGAGGACTAGCGGGAGGGTACGAGCAGTACTTC; CDR3aa: CASTRGLAGGYEQYF
abundance: NA; d_gene: TRBD1; v_gene: TRBV7-9; j_gene: TRBJ2-7; CDR3nt: TGTGCCAGCAGCTCCAGACAGGGGGGGACGTACGAGCAGTACTTC; CDR3aa: CASSSRQGGTYEQYF
abundance: NA; d_gene: NA; v_gene: TRBV6-2/TRBV6-3; j_gene: TRBJ1-5; CDR3nt: TGTGCCAGCAGTGACGCGACAGTGACTAGCCAAGGGGGCAATCAGCCCCAGCATTTT; CDR3aa: CASSDATVTSQGGNQPQHF
abundance: NA; d_gene: TRBD2; v_gene: TRBV11-2; j_gene: TRBJ2-4; CDR3nt: TGTGCCAGCAGCCGGGGGACTAGTTTTAACATTCAGTACTTC; CDR3aa: CASSRGTSFNIQYF
abundance: NA; d_gene: NA; v_gene: TRBV5-8; j_gene: TRBJ2-1; CDR3nt: TGTGCCAGCAGCTTCTGGGGGGAGACCTACAATGAGCAGTTCTTC; CDR3aa: CASSFWGETYNEQFF
abundance: NA; d_gene: NA; v_gene: TRBV27; j_gene: TRBJ2-7; CDR3nt: TGTGCCAGCAGATCGACAAAGACCTACGAGCAGTACTTC; CDR3aa: CASRSTKTYEQYF
abundance: once; d_gene: NA; v_gene: TRBV6-2/TRBV6-3; j_gene: TRBJ2-3; CDR3nt: TGTGCCAGCAGTCGGAAACAGGGTACGAGCACAGATACGCAGTATTTT; CDR3aa: CASSRKQGTSTDTQYF
abundance: NA; d_gene: NA; v_gene: TRBV27; j_gene: TRBJ1-2; CDR3nt: TGTGCCAGCAGCCGAGGGCTCAACTATGGCTACACCTTC; CDR3aa: CASSRGLNYGYTF
abundance: NA; d_gene: TRBD2; v_gene: TRBV19; j_gene: TRBJ2-7; CDR3nt: TGTGCCAGTAGTATGGGACTAGCGGGCTACGAGCAGTACTTC; CDR3aa: CASSMGLAGYEQYF
abundance: NA; d_gene: NA; v_gene: TRBV4-1; j_gene: TRBJ2-7; CDR3nt: TGCGCCAGCAGCCAGACGGGTTTGATTTACGAGCAGTACTTC; CDR3aa: CASSQTGLIYEQYF
abundance: NA; d_gene: TRBD2; v_gene: TRBV11-3; j_gene: TRBJ2-1; CDR3nt: TGTGCCAGCAGCTTTAGCGGGCAAAGCTCCTACAATGAGCAGTTCTTC; CDR3aa: CASSFSGQSSYNEQFF
abundance: NA; d_gene: NA; v_gene: TRBV7-2; j_gene: TRBJ2-2; CDR3nt: TGTGCCAGCAGCTTACACAGCCCGAACACCGGGGAGCTGTTTTTT; CDR3aa: CASSLHSPNTGELFF
abundance: NA; d_gene: NA; v_gene: TRBV7-2; j_gene: TRBJ2-4; CDR3nt: TGTGCCAGCAACCTAGGGGGAGCCAAAAACATTCAGTACTTC; CDR3aa: CASNLGGAKNIQYF
abundance: NA; d_gene: NA; v_gene: TRBV9; j_gene: TRBJ1-3; CDR3nt: TGTGCCAGCAGCGTAGCCGGGTCCGGAAACACCATATATTTT; CDR3aa: CASSVAGSGNTIYF
abundance: NA; d_gene: NA; v_gene: TRBV6-1; j_gene: TRBJ2-7; CDR3nt: TGTGCCAGCAGTGAAGCGCAGGGTACGCCCTACGAGCAGTACTTC; CDR3aa: CASSEAQGTPYEQYF